Below are 21 T cell receptor beta chains sequenced from a single sample in a study of cytomegalovirus exposure and HLA in healthy donors (TCRdb year 2017). The receptor library was made with the immunoSEQ multiplex PCR assay. For the multiplex PCR, a mixture combining 60 forward primers for TCR Vbeta segments and 13 reverse primers for TCR Jbeta segments was used. TCRdb limited this immuneACCESS table to in-frame rearrangements with V and J called. A share of clones is missing; checked studies link under half to unresolved V genes, and the rest is unexplained. The sample table lists more than 150,000 clones, roughly 88% of them with a count of one. The biggest ten clones account for 1.5% of the sample. The sequenced sample consisted of PBMCs. The receptors stem from a woman between 18 and 30 years old in good health and CMV-seronegative.

J is TRBJ1-1 and V is TRBV11-2; D not certain. V was pared by 2 bases and J by 4 bases, with 20 bases between. Germline-derived CDR1 and CDR2 are SGHAT and FQNNGV. The CDR3 contains 17 residues. The DNA for the CDR3 is TGTGCCAGCAGCTTACTAAGTCTTCACAGCCTCTCCACTGAAGCTTTCTTT. Its translation is CASSLLSLHSLSTEAFF.

The chain links TRBV21-1 to TRBJ2-7; TRBD1 reflects the table's D call only, with no check against the DNA. TRBV21-1 is recorded as a pseudogene. The CDR3 is 14 amino acids. CDR3 in amino acids: CASSKRGHIREQYF. CDR3 sequence (DNA): TGTGCCAGCAGCAAAAGGGGACATATCCGCGAGCAGTACTTC.

The rearrangement links TRBV10-3 to TRBJ2-3; the D gene is possibly TRBD1 (5 bases). Germline CDR1 ENHRY, CDR2 SYGVKD. The CDR3 extends over 12 amino acids. With 11 bases removed from V and 5 bases from J, the gap between germline ends came to 14 bases. CDR3 DNA sequence: TGTGCCGTAGGGGCCCTGGTAGATACGCAGTATTTT. Translation: CAVGALVDTQYF.

This rearrangement joins TRBV29-1 to TRBJ1-2; D not certain. The CDR3 is 13 residues long. The V gene lost 2 bases and the J gene lost 8 bases, with 15 bases spanning the gap. Germline CDR1 reads SQVTM; CDR2 reads ANQGSEA. DNA for the CDR3: TGCAGCGTTGAACGATCCCGGGGAGGGGGCTACACCTTC. Translated: CSVERSRGGGYTF.

The rearrangement uses TRBV30 and TRBJ1-1; possibly TRBD1 for D (6 bases). The germline CDR1 and CDR2 sequences are GTSNPN and SVGIG (reference sequence). Trimming pared 3 bases from V and 2 bases from J, leaving 10 bases between. CDR3 length: 13 residues. Written as DNA, the CDR3 is TGTGCCTGGAGCAACAGGGTAAACACTGAAGCTTTCTTT. Encoded protein: CAWSNRVNTEAFF.

This clone was detected only a few times. The J gene is TRBJ2-7, the V gene TRBV6-5, with D possibly matching TRBD1 (5 bases). Germline CDR1 and CDR2: MNHEY and SVGAGI. This CDR3 contains 14 residues. Trimming took off 2 bases at V and 1 base at J, with 9 bases between the two ends. CDR3 region: CASSYLPGSYEQYF. CDR3 nucleotide sequence: TGTGCCAGCAGTTACCTCCCAGGGTCCTACGAGCAGTACTTC.

This chain links TRBV28 with TRBJ1-4; TRBD1 matches 9 bases. V lost 5 bases to trimming and J lost 0 bases; unmatched junction nucleotides: 7. This CDR3 is 17 amino acids long. Per germline, CDR1 MDHEN and CDR2 SYDVKM. CDR3 bases: TGTGCCAGCAGTCTAAGGACAGGGGCCTCAACTAATGAAAAACTGTTTTTT. Its protein is CASSLRTGASTNEKLFF.

The chain recombines TRBV19 with TRBJ1-5; D perhaps matches TRBD1 (5 bases). The germline CDR1 and CDR2 sequences are LNHDA and SQIVND (reference sequence). This CDR3 is 17 amino acids long. V lost 3 bases to trimming and J lost 0 bases, with 15 bases between them. This chain's CDR3 is CASSMDDSSRSNQPQHF. CDR3 nucleotides: TGTGCCAGTAGTATGGATGACAGCTCACGTAGCAATCAGCCCCAGCATTTT.

This chain joins TRBV13 and TRBJ1-1; D ambiguous. The CDR3 is 12 residues long. Germline CDR1 is PRHDT and CDR2 is FYEKMQ (reference sequence). V was cut by 4 bases and J by 4 bases, with 7 bases left in between. In DNA, the CDR3 is TGTGCCAGCAGCTACCGGGGCACTGAAGCTTTCTTT. Translated: CASSYRGTEAFF.

This clone was seen more than once but under ten times. This chain links TRBV5-5 with TRBJ1-2, with TRBD1 matching over 9 bases. The CDR3 spans 14 residues. With 4 bases clipped from V and 4 bases from J, the junction kept 5 bases outside the gene matches. The germline V gene has CDR1 SGHKS and CDR2 YYEKEE (reference sequence). The CDR3 coding sequence is TGTGCCAGCAGCCCCATGGGACAGGGCTATGGCTACACCTTC. The encoded protein is CASSPMGQGYGYTF.

The rearrangement links TRBV28 to TRBJ2-5; 7 nucleotides agree with TRBD1. This CDR3 is 14 amino acids long. In germline, CDR1 is MDHEN, CDR2 SYDVKM. V shed 6 bases, J shed 4 bases, and the junction held 8 bases outside the gene matches. CDR3 residues: CASRRNRGRETQYF. The CDR3 DNA follows: TGTGCCAGCAGGAGGAACAGGGGTCGAGAGACCCAGTACTTC.

This chain joins TRBV5-8 and TRBJ1-2, with a tentative D call TRBD1 (6 bases). V was cut by 0 bases and J by 7 bases, with 13 bases left in between. Germline V gene lookup returns CDR1 SGHTS and CDR2 YDEGEE. The length of the CDR3 is 14 residues. CDR3 sequence: CASSLGQVMGGYTF. The CDR3 DNA reads TGTGCCAGCAGCTTGGGACAGGTGATGGGTGGCTACACCTTC.

This rearrangement joins TRBV29-1 to TRBJ2-5; no reliable D call. Germline-derived CDR1 and CDR2 are SQVTM and ANQGSEA. V was shortened by 7 bases and J by 1 base, with 16 bases between the two germline ends. CDR3 size: 14 residues. CDR3 sequence: CSAAPRGRQETQYF. The CDR3 DNA reads as TGCAGCGCCGCCCCTAGAGGTCGCCAAGAGACCCAGTACTTC.

This clone was seen only a few times. The DNA for the CDR3 is TGTGCCAGCAGTGAAATTGGACTAGCGGACTCTGAGCAGTTCTTC. This gives the protein CASSEIGLADSEQFF. The rearrangement joins TRBV2 to TRBJ2-1, with 10 nucleotides matching TRBD2. Trimming cost V 2 bases and J 9 bases; bases outside gene matches: 7. The CDR3 sequence is 15 residues long. CDR1 and CDR2 (germline): SNHLY, FYNNEI. Full variable domain (outside the CDR3, taken from reference TRBV2 and TRBJ2-1): EPEVTQTPSHQVTQMGQEVILRCVPISNHLYFYWYRQILGQKVEFLVSFYNNEISEKSEIFDDQFSVERPDGSNFTLKIRSTKLEDSAMYFCASSEIGLADSEQFFGPGTRLTVL.

CDR3 DNA sequence: TGTGCCAGCGGTCGGGACACAATGAACACTGAAGCTTTCTTT. Its translation: CASGRDTMNTEAFF. The chain is built from TRBV9 and TRBJ1-1; weak D call: TRBD1 (6 bases). This CDR3 is 14 amino acids long. The germline gives CDR1 SGDLS, CDR2 YYNGEE. V shed 7 bases and J shed 0 bases, with 13 bases lying between them.

The rearrangement joins TRBV5-5 to TRBJ1-5, with 9 bases that match TRBD1. This CDR3 has 16 amino acids. V shed 4 bases, J shed 1 base, and the junction held 6 bases outside the gene matches. Per the germline V gene, CDR1 is SGHKS and CDR2 is YYEKEE (reference sequence). The CDR3 DNA follows: TGTGCCAGCAGCCCCGGGACAGGGAAAAGCAATCAGCCCCAGCATTTT. Protein: CASSPGTGKSNQPQHF.

This chain uses TRBV5-6 with TRBJ1-6; D gene ambiguous. CDR3 length: 11 amino acids. Germline CDR1 is SGHDT and CDR2 is YYEEEE. Between the trimmed V and J ends, which lost 4 bases and 6 bases, there was a span of 2 bases. The CDR3 bases are TGTGCCAGCAGCCGTAATTCACCCCTCCACTTT. This encodes CASSRNSPLHF.

This clone has just a few counts. The chain is built from TRBV15 and TRBJ2-7, with D unresolved. Trimming removed 0 bases at V and 3 bases at J, with 6 bases between. CDR3 length equals 13 residues. Germline V gives CDR1 LNHNV, CDR2 YYDKDF (reference sequence). The CDR3 loop is CATSRDSLYEQYF. CDR3 coding DNA: TGTGCCACCAGCAGAGATTCCCTCTACGAGCAGTACTTC.

J is TRBJ2-1 and V is TRBV6-5, with D perhaps TRBD2 (6 bases). Germline CDR1 is MNHEY and CDR2 is SVGAGI. Trimming left V 4 bases short and J 5 bases short, with 9 bases between. The CDR3 sequence is 13 residues long. DNA of the CDR3: TGTGCCAGCAGTTGGACTAAAGACAATGAGCAGTTCTTC. Translation: CASSWTKDNEQFF.

The chain couples TRBV19 to TRBJ2-2; D perhaps matches TRBD1 (6 bases). Germline V gives CDR1 LNHDA, CDR2 SQIVND (reference sequence). The CDR3 runs 15 residues. V was shortened by 8 bases and J by 5 bases, with 18 bases between the two germline ends. CDR3 nucleotide sequence: TGTGCCAGTCGAGTACAGGGTCTCGGGACCGGGGAGCTGTTTTTT. Translation: CASRVQGLGTGELFF.

The chain couples TRBV19 to TRBJ2-5; 9 nucleotides match TRBD2. The germline CDR1 and CDR2 sequences are LNHDA and SQIVND (reference sequence). Germline trimming cut 4 bases from V and 2 bases from J; bases unmatched to any gene: 29. This CDR3 is 23 amino acids long. The CDR3 loop reads CASSTPAPGQTPSGAIQQETQYF. In DNA, the CDR3 is TGTGCCAGTAGTACTCCCGCCCCGGGACAGACCCCTAGCGGGGCGATACAGCAAGAGACCCAGTACTTC.